Below are 21 T cell receptor beta chains sequenced from a single sample in a study of blood T cell repertoires in COVID-19. Sequencing was performed with immunoSEQ multiplex PCR; in TCRdb, only in-frame clones are kept and a portion is missing. The data contain around 250,000 clones, less than 90% of them singletons. The source material was peripheral blood. These receptors all stem from a man in his fifties or sixties with acute or convalescent COVID-19.

The J gene is TRBJ2-7, the V gene TRBV11-3; D is uncertain. V gave up 5 bases and J gave up 4 bases, with 12 bases separating them. CDR1 is SGHNT, CDR2 YENEEA, per germline. The length of the CDR3 is 13 residues. CDR3 region: CASSLPRGYEQYF. DNA for the CDR3: TGTGCCAGCAGCCTCCCCCGAGGTTACGAGCAGTACTTC.

This chain connects TRBV9 to TRBJ2-1, with 12 bases matching TRBD2. This CDR3 contains 18 residues. The germline V gene has CDR1 SGDLS and CDR2 YYNGEE. With 0 bases clipped from V and 0 bases from J, the junction kept 4 bases outside the gene matches. The CDR3 sequence: CASSVASGRALSYNEQFF. In DNA form, the CDR3 reads TGTGCCAGCAGCGTAGCTAGCGGGAGGGCCCTCTCCTACAATGAGCAGTTCTTC.

The genes are TRBV25-1 and TRBJ2-7, with no clear D. V lost 5 bases, J lost 7 bases, and 9 bases lay in between. This CDR3 has 11 amino acids. CDR1 is MGHDK and CDR2 is SYGVNS in the germline V gene. The CDR3 DNA reads as TGTGCCAGCAGTACCCCCCGGGAGCAGTACTTC. It specifies CASSTPREQYF.

V and J are TRBV11-1 and TRBJ2-1; TRBD2 might be the D (6 bases). CDR1 SGHAT and CDR2 FQDESV come from the germline V gene (reference sequence). V was clipped by 0 bases and J by 9 bases, with 12 bases between them. The CDR3 runs to 14 residues. The CDR3 DNA reads TGTGCCAGCAGCTTAGCGCGGGACGGGGTTGAGCAGTTCTTC. Amino acid sequence: CASSLARDGVEQFF.

V gene TRBV29-1 combines with J gene TRBJ1-1, with a tentative D call TRBD1 (5 bases). CDR1 SQVTM and CDR2 ANQGSEA come from the germline V gene. V gave up 2 bases and J gave up 1 base, with 8 bases separating them. The CDR3 extends over 13 amino acids. In nucleotides, the CDR3 is TGCAGCGTTGAAAGGGGCAGGAACACTGAAGCTTTCTTT. It codes for CSVERGRNTEAFF.

This chain uses TRBV11-2 with TRBJ1-3, with 7 nucleotides matching TRBD1. Germline lookup yields CDR1 SGHAT and CDR2 FQNNGV. There are 15 residues in the CDR3. Losses at the gene ends were 4 bases for V and 0 bases for J; bases not matched to a gene: 3. The CDR3 sequence: CASSWTGLSGNTIYF. The CDR3 DNA is TGTGCCAGCAGCTGGACAGGACTCTCTGGAAACACCATATATTTT.

The rearrangement uses TRBV18 and TRBJ2-1; weak D call: TRBD2 (6 bases). Between the trimmed V and J ends, which lost 0 bases and 0 bases, there was a span of 15 bases. Looked up from germline, CDR1 is KGHSH and CDR2 is LQKENI. The CDR3 is 18 residues long. CDR3 region: CASSPPVKGTASYNEQFF. As DNA, the CDR3 is TGTGCCAGCTCACCACCGGTAAAGGGGACTGCCTCCTACAATGAGCAGTTCTTC.

The chain uses TRBV9 and TRBJ1-6; 7 nucleotides agree with TRBD1. Germline lookup yields CDR1 SGDLS and CDR2 YYNGEE. V shed 5 bases, J shed 7 bases, and the junction held 9 bases outside the gene matches. The CDR3 runs to 15 residues. The CDR3 spells CASSVRQGGNSPLHF. The DNA for the CDR3 is TGTGCCAGCAGTGTCAGACAGGGTGGAAATTCACCCCTCCACTTT.

In this sample, this clone turned up once. The V gene is TRBV11-1, the J gene TRBJ1-2; 8 bases agree with TRBD1. The CDR3 covers 17 residues. Trimming at V came to 0 bases and at J to 4 bases, leaving 10 bases not matched to a gene. The germline V gene encodes CDR1 SGHAT and CDR2 FQDESV (reference sequence). The DNA of the CDR3 is TGTGCCAGCAGCTTAGCGGATTGGACAGGGCGGCCCTATGGCTACACCTTC. The encoded protein is CASSLADWTGRPYGYTF.

The rearrangement uses TRBV7-3 and TRBJ1-1, with TRBD1 as a possible D gene (5 bases). Trimming took off 5 bases at V and 4 bases at J, with 14 bases between the two ends. CDR1 and CDR2 from the germline V gene are SGHTA and FQGTGA. This CDR3 has 14 amino acids. DNA for the CDR3: TGTGCCAGCAGCAAGGGGTCGGCGAGCACTGAAGCTTTCTTT. Its translation is CASSKGSASTEAFF.

This chain connects TRBV6-1 to TRBJ2-5, with D possibly being TRBD1 (6 bases). The CDR3 extends over 16 amino acids. The germline V and J ends were trimmed by 1 base and 5 bases, with 17 bases remaining between them. Looked up from germline, CDR1 is MNHNS and CDR2 is SASEGT. CDR3 sequence: CASSEGGRGVLETQYF. CDR3 nucleotide sequence: TGTGCCAGCAGTGAAGGCGGCAGGGGAGTATTGGAGACCCAGTACTTC.

The table lists this clone with a few counts. The DNA of the CDR3 is TGTGCCAGCAGCCCACGGACTAGCGGGATCGAGCAGTACTTC. Translating it yields CASSPRTSGIEQYF. The V call is TRBV6-2 or TRBV6-3, the J call TRBJ2-7; 12 bases match TRBD2. Unmatched junction bases numbered 6, after V lost 6 bases and J lost 6 bases. CDR1 MNHEY and CDR2 SVGEGT come from the germline V gene. This CDR3 is built from 14 residues.

The V gene is TRBV5-1, the J gene TRBJ1-1, with 9 bases that match TRBD1. V shed 4 bases and J 9 bases; nucleotides not matched to a gene: 7. This CDR3 has 13 amino acids. The germline gives CDR1 SGHRS, CDR2 YFSETQ. The CDR3 spells CASSPSGQGKAFF. Here the CDR3 DNA reads TGCGCCAGCAGCCCATCGGGACAGGGAAAAGCTTTCTTT.

The chain uses TRBV4-1 and TRBJ1-4; the D gene is possibly TRBD1 (5 bases). This CDR3 has 16 residues. The V gene's germline CDR1 is MGHRA and CDR2 YSYEKL. V was clipped by 0 bases and J by 3 bases, with 11 bases between them. CDR3 residues: CASSQEVGGANEKLFF. The CDR3 region has the DNA TGCGCCAGCAGCCAAGAGGTGGGGGGAGCTAATGAAAAACTGTTTTTT.

The chain employs TRBV7-3 and TRBJ2-1; 8 bases are a match to TRBD1. The CDR3 is 13 amino acids. Germline assignment: CDR1 SGHTA and CDR2 FQGTGA. The J segment lost 10 bases and the V segment lost 11 bases, leaving 13 bases of the junction unmatched. The DNA for the CDR3 is TGTGCCTCATCCAGGGGGCGCCTGGACGAGCAGTTCTTC. It encodes CASSRGRLDEQFF.

This chain uses TRBV6-2 or TRBV6-3 with TRBJ2-5; 11 bases are a match to TRBD2. Gene TRBJ2-7 matches the end of the DNA better, so the J call may be wrong. Looked up from germline, CDR1 is MNHEY and CDR2 is SVGEGT. This CDR3 is 16 amino acids long. CDR3 amino acids: CASSRQGTSGSYEQYF. CDR3 DNA: TGTGCCAGCAGTCGTCAAGGGACTAGCGGATCCTACGAGCAGTACTTC.

The gene calls are TRBV3-1 (or the pseudogene TRBV3-2) and TRBJ1-1, with 8 bases fitting TRBD1. The length of the CDR3 is 14 residues. Germline V gene sequence: CDR1 LGHDT, CDR2 YNNKEL (reference sequence). The V and J ends lost 4 bases and 4 bases, in that order; junction bases with no gene match: 5. The CDR3 spells CASSPRQGSTEAFF. DNA for the CDR3: TGTGCCAGCAGCCCCCGACAGGGGAGCACTGAAGCTTTCTTT.

The chain couples TRBV9 to TRBJ2-7; D is possibly TRBD1 (5 bases). The germline CDR1 and CDR2 sequences are SGDLS and YYNGEE. Trimming took off 2 bases at V and 6 bases at J, with 15 bases between the two ends. The CDR3 covers 14 residues. The CDR3 nucleotides are TGTGCCAGCAGCGTGTGGGGAACAAGGGGCGAGCAGTACTTC. Its protein product is CASSVWGTRGEQYF.

This clone appeared a single time. Here the CDR3 reads CASSSTGVNTEAFF. CDR3 sequence (DNA): TGTGCCAGCAGCTCGACAGGGGTGAACACTGAAGCTTTCTTT. V is TRBV28 and J is TRBJ1-1, with 8 bases matching TRBD1. V lost 6 bases, J lost 0 bases, and 3 bases stayed unmatched. The germline V gene has CDR1 MDHEN and CDR2 SYDVKM. This CDR3 has 14 residues. The variable domain in full, with the rest retrieved from reference TRBV28 and TRBJ1-1, is DVKVTQSSRYLVKRTGEKVFLECVQDMDHENMFWYRQDPGLGLRLIYFSYDVKMKEKGDIPEGYSVSREKKERFSLILESASTNQTSMYLCASSSTGVNTEAFFGQGTRLTVV.

Points on this clone: Other DNA sequences of this sample code for an identical CDR3. The rearrangement uses TRBV7-2 and TRBJ2-7; 10 nucleotides match TRBD2. V was clipped by 5 bases and J by 2 bases; unmatched bases: 3. This CDR3 contains 14 residues. Germline lookup yields CDR1 SGHTA and CDR2 FQGNSA. The CDR3 nucleotides read TGTGCCAGCAGCCCTAGCGGGAGTCCCTACGAGCAGTACTTC. Protein: CASSPSGSPYEQYF. Looking up the rest from reference TRBV7-2 and TRBJ2-7 gives the full variable domain: GAGVSQSPSNKVTEKGKDVELRCDPISGHTALYWYRQSLGQGLEFLIYFQGNSAPDKSGLPSDRFSAERTGGSVSTLTIQRTQQEDSAVYLCASSPSGSPYEQYFGPGTRLTVT.

The V gene is TRBV29-1, the J gene TRBJ1-4; 11 nucleotides line up with TRBD1. The CDR3 has 15 residues. Germline CDR1 reads SQVTM; CDR2 reads ANQGSEA. Trimming cost V 7 bases and J 8 bases; bases outside gene matches: 12. The CDR3 nucleotides are TGCAGCGCCGTGGACAGGGGGCTATCAGGGGAAAAACTGTTTTTT. Translation: CSAVDRGLSGEKLFF. The whole variable domain, remainder taken from reference TRBV29-1 and TRBJ1-4, is SAVISQKPSRDICQRGTSLTIQCQVDSQVTMMFWYRQQPGQSLTLIATANQGSEATYESGFVIDKFPISRPNLTFSTLTVSNMSPEDSSIYLCSAVDRGLSGEKLFFGSGTQLSVL.